The next 19 T cell receptor beta chains were all read from a single sample in a study of shared clonotypes between healthy human individuals. Profiling relied on immunoSEQ multiplex PCR, and the TCRdb table lists in-frame clones only, not all of them. This sample has hundreds of thousands of clones, with approximately 75% found just once. The sequencing sample was made of memory CD4+ T cells sorted from blood. The subset was: CD45RA-negative fraction. Receptors originate from a woman in her 30s in good health.

The chain couples TRBV5-1 to TRBJ1-1; TRBD1 matches at 8 bases. Trimming at V came to 3 bases and at J to 1 base, leaving 8 bases not matched to a gene. CDR1 is SGHRS and CDR2 is YFSETQ in the germline V gene. The CDR3 spans 16 residues. Here the CDR3 DNA reads TGCGCCAGCAGCTCCAGGGGGCCAGGGAGGAACACTGAAGCTTTCTTT. This gives the protein CASSSRGPGRNTEAFF.

This clone occurred many times. V and J are TRBV14 and TRBJ1-1, with TRBD1 identical over 8 bases. With V trimmed by 1 base and J by 3 bases, 4 bases remained unmatched. The CDR3 consists of 15 residues. Germline CDR1 is SGHDN and CDR2 is FVKESK. CDR3 nucleotides: TGTGCCAGCAGCCAAGCAGGGGGCAGCTACACTGAAGCTTTCTTT. Translated: CASSQAGGSYTEAFF.

This chain joins TRBV4-1 and TRBJ1-5; a weak D match, TRBD1 (5 bases). This CDR3 is built from 15 residues. V lost 1 base and J lost 3, with 10 bases in between. Germline V gene data show CDR1 as MGHRA and CDR2 as YSYEKL. CDR3 residues: CASSQGTHPNQPQHF. The CDR3 coding sequence is TGCGCCAGCAGCCAAGGGACACATCCCAATCAGCCCCAGCATTTT.

This clone was counted at least ten times. The chain recombines TRBV30 with TRBJ1-6; D is unresolved. The germline CDR1 and CDR2 sequences are GTSNPN and SVGIG (reference sequence). The V end lost 3 bases, the J end lost 0 bases, and 6 bases lay between the germline ends. There are 14 residues in the CDR3. The CDR3 DNA reads TGTGCCTGGAGCAGGAGCTCCTATAATTCACCCCTCCACTTT. This sequence encodes CAWSRSSYNSPLHF.

V usage is TRBV30 and J usage is TRBJ1-3, with unresolved D. Germline lookup yields CDR1 GTSNPN and CDR2 SVGIG (reference sequence). The CDR3 totals 12 residues. Trimming cost V 0 bases and J 4 bases, with 4 bases left between them. CDR3 nucleotides: TGTGCCTGGAGTGTACTCGGAAACACCATATATTTT. It specifies CAWSVLGNTIYF. The full variable domain, completed using reference TRBV30 and TRBJ1-3, is SQTIHQWPATLVQPVGSPLSLECTVEGTSNPNLYWYRQAAGRGLQLLFYSVGIGQISSEVPQNLSASRPQDRQFILSSKKLLLSDSGFYLCAWSVLGNTIYFGEGSWLTVV.

The V and J genes are TRBV5-1 and TRBJ1-3, with 7 bases lining up with TRBD1. This CDR3 comprises 17 residues. Trimming removed 4 bases from V and 0 bases from J; junction bases left unmatched: 10. Germline V gene sequence: CDR1 SGHRS, CDR2 YFSETQ. The CDR3 DNA follows: TGCGCCAGCAGCGCCTATTTGACAGGGAACTCTGGAAACACCATATATTTT. Translation gives CASSAYLTGNSGNTIYF.

V gene TRBV7-2 combines with J gene TRBJ1-5; tentatively, D is TRBD1 (6 bases). Trimming cost V 3 bases and J 3 bases, with 12 bases left between them. The CDR3 is 15 amino acids. Germline CDR1 SGHTA, CDR2 FQGNSA. CDR3 in DNA: TGTGCCAGCAGCTTTCAGGGGTCTTCCAATCAGCCCCAGCATTTT. It specifies CASSFQGSSNQPQHF. The full variable domain, rest sourced from reference TRBV7-2 and TRBJ1-5, is GAGVSQSPSNKVTEKGKDVELRCDPISGHTALYWYRQSLGQGLEFLIYFQGNSAPDKSGLPSDRFSAERTGGSVSTLTIQRTQQEDSAVYLCASSFQGSSNQPQHFGDGTRLSIL.

This clone was counted a single time. This sequence joins TRBV5-4 and TRBJ2-3, with TRBD2 matching over 10 bases. The germline CDR1 and CDR2 sequences are SGHNT and YYREEE (reference sequence). The V and J ends lost 4 bases and 5 bases, in that order; junction bases with no gene match: 10. The CDR3 is 16 amino acids. The DNA for the CDR3 is TGTGCCAGCAGCCTGGGACTAGCGATCGAAGGAGATACGCAGTATTTT. As protein: CASSLGLAIEGDTQYF.

The V gene is TRBV18, the J gene TRBJ2-5; D assignment may be TRBD1 or TRBD2 (6 bases each). The closer fit of TRBJ2-7 to the DNA end suggests the J call may be wrong. Germline V lookup: CDR1 KGHSH, CDR2 LQKENI. This CDR3 contains 15 residues. The CDR3 reads CASSPQGGSSYEQYF. DNA of the CDR3: TGTGCCAGCTCACCACAAGGGGGGAGCTCCTACGAGCAGTACTTC.

In its sample, this clone was seen a few times. The chain couples TRBV7-8 to TRBJ2-7; D gene uncertain. The CDR3 sequence is 15 residues long. Per the germline V gene, CDR1 is SGHVS and CDR2 is FQNEAQ. Deletions cut 3 bases from V and 1 base from J, with 13 bases between. The CDR3 here is CASSFGPSSSYEQYF. The CDR3 bases are TGTGCCAGCAGCTTCGGGCCCAGCAGTTCCTACGAGCAGTACTTC.

The rearrangement joins TRBV25-1 to TRBJ2-7, with D unclear. The germline V gene encodes CDR1 MGHDK and CDR2 SYGVNS. This CDR3 region has 13 residues. The V and J ends lost 3 bases and 2 bases respectively, with 8 bases between them. In DNA form, the CDR3 reads TGTGCCAGCAGTGACGTCCCGACCTACGAGCAGTACTTC. This gives the protein CASSDVPTYEQYF.

This clone was recorded many times. The genes are TRBV7-7 and TRBJ2-6; D unclear. The CDR3 covers 13 residues. The V gene's germline CDR1 is SSHAT and CDR2 FNYEAQ (reference sequence). Deletions cut 4 bases from V and 1 base from J, with 2 bases between. The CDR3 spells CASSSSGANVLTF. CDR3 coding DNA: TGTGCCAGCAGCTCTTCTGGGGCCAACGTCCTGACTTTC.

The table lists this clone with a count of one. The CDR3 protein is CASSKARRGEEQETQYF. In DNA, the CDR3 is TGTGCCAGCAGCAAAGCGCGCCGGGGAGAAGAGCAAGAGACCCAGTACTTC. The rearrangement joins TRBV21-1 to TRBJ2-5; TRBD2 reflects the table's D call only, with no check against the DNA. TRBV21-1 is noted as a pseudogene. This CDR3 has 17 residues.

The chain recombines TRBV18 with TRBJ2-2, with TRBD1 identical over 9 bases. This CDR3 spans 15 amino acids. J gave up 4 bases and V 2 bases, and 2 bases lay outside the gene matches. CDR1 KGHSH and CDR2 LQKENI come from the germline V gene. The chain's CDR3 is CASSPRTGATGELFF. DNA of the CDR3: TGTGCCAGCTCACCAAGGACAGGGGCCACCGGGGAGCTGTTTTTT.

This chain links TRBV28 with TRBJ2-7, with 12 bases matching TRBD2. Germline V CDR1 and CDR2: MDHEN, SYDVKM. The J segment lost 0 bases and the V segment lost 6 bases, leaving 0 bases of the junction unmatched. The CDR3 runs 14 residues. CDR3 nucleotides: TGTGCCAGCAGGACTAGCGGGAGCTCCTACGAGCAGTACTTC. Residues: CASRTSGSSYEQYF.

The chain links TRBV2 to TRBJ1-2; D not resolved. The CDR3 totals 12 residues. Per the germline V gene, CDR1 is SNHLY and CDR2 is FYNNEI. Trimming took off 8 bases at V and 6 bases at J, with 13 bases between the two ends. The CDR3 loop is CASASTPNGYTF. The CDR3 DNA follows: TGTGCCAGCGCGTCGACCCCCAATGGCTACACCTTC. The whole variable domain, remainder taken from reference TRBV2 and TRBJ1-2, is EPEVTQTPSHQVTQMGQEVILRCVPISNHLYFYWYRQILGQKVEFLVSFYNNEISEKSEIFDDQFSVERPDGSNFTLKIRSTKLEDSAMYFCASASTPNGYTFGSGTRLTVV.

With regard to this clone: This sample includes further DNA sequences coding for the same CDR3. In DNA form, the CDR3 reads TGTGCCAGCAGTCCTTCCGGGGGAGGAGGCTACACCTTC. This gives the protein CASSPSGGGGYTF. The chain combines TRBV27 with TRBJ1-2; tentative D call: TRBD1 (5 bases). Germline values: CDR1 MNHEY, CDR2 SMNVEV (reference sequence). The CDR3 runs 13 residues. V was trimmed by 5 bases and J by 8 bases, leaving 15 bases between them.

This clone has just one count. V is TRBV6-1 and J is TRBJ1-2; D is undetermined. CDR1 MNHNS and CDR2 SASEGT come from the germline V gene. V lost 2 bases and J 4 bases, leaving 11 bases between the germline ends. The CDR3 has 14 residues. CDR3 amino acids: CASSEYRGSYGYTF. The CDR3 nucleotides are TGTGCCAGCAGTGAATATCGGGGTAGCTATGGCTACACCTTC.

This clone was recorded only once. The CDR3 protein is CASSPQGVSEKLFF. CDR3 in DNA: TGTGCCAGCTCACCTCAGGGAGTGAGTGAAAAACTGTTTTTT. The V and J genes are TRBV18 and TRBJ1-4, with D possibly TRBD1 on 5 matching bases. Per the germline V gene, CDR1 is KGHSH and CDR2 is LQKENI. The length of the CDR3 is 14 residues. Trimming left V 3 bases short and J 7 bases short, with 12 bases between.